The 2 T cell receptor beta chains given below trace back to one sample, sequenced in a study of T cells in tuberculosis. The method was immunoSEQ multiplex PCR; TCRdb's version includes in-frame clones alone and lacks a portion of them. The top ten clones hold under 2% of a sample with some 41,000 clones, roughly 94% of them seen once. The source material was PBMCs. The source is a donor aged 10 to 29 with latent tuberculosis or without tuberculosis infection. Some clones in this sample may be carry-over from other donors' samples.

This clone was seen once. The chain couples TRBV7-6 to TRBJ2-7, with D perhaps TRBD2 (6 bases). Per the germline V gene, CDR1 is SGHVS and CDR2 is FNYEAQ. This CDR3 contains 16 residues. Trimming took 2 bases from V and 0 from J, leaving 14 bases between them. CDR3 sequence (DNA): TGTGCCAGCAGCTTAAGGGCGGGAACGAGCTCCTACGAGCAGTACTTC. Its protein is CASSLRAGTSSYEQYF.

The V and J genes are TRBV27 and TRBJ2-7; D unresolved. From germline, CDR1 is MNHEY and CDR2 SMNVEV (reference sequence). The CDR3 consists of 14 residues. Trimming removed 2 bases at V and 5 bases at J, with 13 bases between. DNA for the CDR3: TGTGCCAGCAGTTTACAAGGTTGGGCTGACGAGCAGTACTTC. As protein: CASSLQGWADEQYF.